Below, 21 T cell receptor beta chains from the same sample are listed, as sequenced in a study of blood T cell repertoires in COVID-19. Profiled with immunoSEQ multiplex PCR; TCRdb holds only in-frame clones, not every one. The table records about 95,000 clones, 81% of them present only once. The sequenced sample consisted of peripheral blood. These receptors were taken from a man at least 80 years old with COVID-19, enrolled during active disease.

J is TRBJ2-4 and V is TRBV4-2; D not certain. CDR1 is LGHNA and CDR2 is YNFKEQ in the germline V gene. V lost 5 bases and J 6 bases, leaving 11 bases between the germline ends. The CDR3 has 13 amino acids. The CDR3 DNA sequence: TGTGCCAGCAGCTCAAGCGATGGAAACATTCAGTACTTC. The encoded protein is CASSSSDGNIQYF.

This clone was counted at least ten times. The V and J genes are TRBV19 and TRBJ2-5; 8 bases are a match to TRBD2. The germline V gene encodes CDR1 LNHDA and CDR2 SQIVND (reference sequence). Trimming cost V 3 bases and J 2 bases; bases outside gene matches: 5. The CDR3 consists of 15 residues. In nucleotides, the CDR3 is TGTGCCAGTAGTATCAGCGGGAGCGGTCAAGAGACCCAGTACTTC. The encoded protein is CASSISGSGQETQYF.

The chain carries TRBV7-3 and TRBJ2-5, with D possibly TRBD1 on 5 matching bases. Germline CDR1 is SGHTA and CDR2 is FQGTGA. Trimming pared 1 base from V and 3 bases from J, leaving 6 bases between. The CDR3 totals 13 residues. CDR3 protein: CASSLSREETQYF. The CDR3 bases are TGTGCCAGCAGCTTAAGCAGGGAAGAGACCCAGTACTTC.

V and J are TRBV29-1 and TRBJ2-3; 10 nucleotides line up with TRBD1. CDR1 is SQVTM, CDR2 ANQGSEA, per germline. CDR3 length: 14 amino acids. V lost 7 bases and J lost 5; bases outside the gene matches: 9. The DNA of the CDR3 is TGCAGCGCCACCAGGGGGGACAGGGGAGATACGCAGTATTTT. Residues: CSATRGDRGDTQYF.

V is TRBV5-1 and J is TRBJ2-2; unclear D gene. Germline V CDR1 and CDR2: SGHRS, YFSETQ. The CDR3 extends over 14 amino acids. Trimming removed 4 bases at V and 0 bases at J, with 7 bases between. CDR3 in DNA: TGCGCCAGCAGCCGCGAAACGAACACCGGGGAGCTGTTTTTT. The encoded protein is CASSRETNTGELFF.

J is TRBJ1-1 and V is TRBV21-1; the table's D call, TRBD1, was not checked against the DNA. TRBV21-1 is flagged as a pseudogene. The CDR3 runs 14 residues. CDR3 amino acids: CASSKKGALAEAFF. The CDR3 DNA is TGTGCCAGCAGCAAGAAGGGGGCGTTGGCTGAAGCTTTCTTT.

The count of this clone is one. This chain's CDR3 is CASHTTGTNTGELFF. The CDR3 bases are TGTGCCAGCCATACGACAGGCACGAACACCGGGGAGCTGTTTTTT. This chain links TRBV19 with TRBJ2-2; TRBD1 might be the D (6 bases). The CDR3 loop spans 15 amino acids. The V end was cut by 9 bases, the J end by 0 bases, with 14 bases between. Germline assignment: CDR1 LNHDA and CDR2 SQIVND (reference sequence).

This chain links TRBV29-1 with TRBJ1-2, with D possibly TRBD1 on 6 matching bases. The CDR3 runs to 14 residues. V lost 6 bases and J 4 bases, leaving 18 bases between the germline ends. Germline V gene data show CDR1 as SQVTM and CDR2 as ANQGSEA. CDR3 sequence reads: CSVPHRDVGYGYTF. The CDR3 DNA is TGCAGCGTCCCCCACAGGGACGTAGGCTATGGCTACACCTTC.

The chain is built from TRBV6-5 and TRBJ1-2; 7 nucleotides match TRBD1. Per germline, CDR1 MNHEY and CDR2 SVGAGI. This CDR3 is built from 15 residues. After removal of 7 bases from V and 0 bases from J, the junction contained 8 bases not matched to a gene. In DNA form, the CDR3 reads TGTGCCAGCACCCGAGGGACAGTCCCTAACTATGGCTACACCTTC. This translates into CASTRGTVPNYGYTF.

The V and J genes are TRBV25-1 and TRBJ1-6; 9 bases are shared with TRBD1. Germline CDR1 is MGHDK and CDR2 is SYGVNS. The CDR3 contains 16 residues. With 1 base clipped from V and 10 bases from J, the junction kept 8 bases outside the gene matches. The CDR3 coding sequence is TGTGCCAGCAGTGAATCCCTCGGGACAGGGACCTCACCCCTCCACTTT. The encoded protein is CASSESLGTGTSPLHF.

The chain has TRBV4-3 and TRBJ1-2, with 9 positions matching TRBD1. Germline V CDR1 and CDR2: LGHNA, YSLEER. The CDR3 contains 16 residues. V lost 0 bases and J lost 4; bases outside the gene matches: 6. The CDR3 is CASSQDGTGSIYGYTF. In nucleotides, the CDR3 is TGCGCCAGCAGCCAAGACGGGACAGGGAGCATCTATGGCTACACCTTC.

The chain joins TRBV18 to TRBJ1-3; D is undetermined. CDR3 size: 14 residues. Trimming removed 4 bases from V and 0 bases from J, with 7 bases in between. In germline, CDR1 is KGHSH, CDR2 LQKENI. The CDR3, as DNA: TGTGCCAGCTCACGAGAAGCCTCTGGAAACACCATATATTTT. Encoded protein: CASSREASGNTIYF.

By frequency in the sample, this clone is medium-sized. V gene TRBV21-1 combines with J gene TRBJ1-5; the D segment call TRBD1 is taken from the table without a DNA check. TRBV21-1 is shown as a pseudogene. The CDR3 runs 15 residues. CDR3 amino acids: CASSKGSGCNQPQHF. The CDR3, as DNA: TGTGCCAGCAGCAAAGGGTCAGGGTGCAATCAGCCCCAGCATTTT.

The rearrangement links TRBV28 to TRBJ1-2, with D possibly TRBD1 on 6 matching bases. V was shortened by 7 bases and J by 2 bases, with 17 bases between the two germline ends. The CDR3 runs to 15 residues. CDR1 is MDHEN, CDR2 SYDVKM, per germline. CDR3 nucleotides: TGTGCCAGCATGTCCCCAACAACAGGGAACTATGGCTACACCTTC. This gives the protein CASMSPTTGNYGYTF.

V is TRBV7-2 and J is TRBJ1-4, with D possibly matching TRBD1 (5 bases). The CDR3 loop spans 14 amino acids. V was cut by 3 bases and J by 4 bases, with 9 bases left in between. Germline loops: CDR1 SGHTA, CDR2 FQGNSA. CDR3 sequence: CASSFQGSNEKLFF. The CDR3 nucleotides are TGTGCCAGCAGCTTCCAGGGAAGTAATGAAAAACTGTTTTTT. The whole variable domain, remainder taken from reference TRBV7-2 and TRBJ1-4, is GAGVSQSPSNKVTEKGKDVELRCDPISGHTALYWYRQSLGQGLEFLIYFQGNSAPDKSGLPSDRFSAERTGGSVSTLTIQRTQQEDSAVYLCASSFQGSNEKLFFGSGTQLSVL.

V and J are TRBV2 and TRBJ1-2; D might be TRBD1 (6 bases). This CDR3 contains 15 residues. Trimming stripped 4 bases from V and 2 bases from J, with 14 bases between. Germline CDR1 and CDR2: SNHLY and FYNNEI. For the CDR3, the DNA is TGTGCCAGCAGTGTCCAGGGGCACGCGAACTATGGCTACACCTTC. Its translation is CASSVQGHANYGYTF.

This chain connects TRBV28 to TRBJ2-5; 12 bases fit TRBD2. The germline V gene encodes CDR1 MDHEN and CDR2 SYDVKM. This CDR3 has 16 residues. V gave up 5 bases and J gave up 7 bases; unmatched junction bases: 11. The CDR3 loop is CASSAPRLAGVGTQYF. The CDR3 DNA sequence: TGTGCCAGCAGTGCTCCCCGACTAGCGGGAGTCGGGACCCAGTACTTC.

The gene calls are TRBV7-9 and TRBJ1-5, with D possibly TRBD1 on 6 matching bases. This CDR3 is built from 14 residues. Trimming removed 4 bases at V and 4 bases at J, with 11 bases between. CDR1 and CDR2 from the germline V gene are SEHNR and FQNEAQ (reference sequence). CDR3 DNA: TGTGCCAGCAGCTCCGGACAGCCTAATCAGCCCCAGCATTTT. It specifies CASSSGQPNQPQHF.

In DNA, the CDR3 is TGCGCCAGCAGCTTTGGCAGGGGGGCCTACGAGCAGTACTTC. It translates to CASSFGRGAYEQYF. The rearrangement links TRBV4-1 to TRBJ2-7; TRBD1 might be the D (7 bases). V lost 5 bases to trimming and J lost 2 bases, with 13 bases between them. The CDR3 loop spans 14 amino acids. Germline V gene lookup returns CDR1 MGHRA and CDR2 YSYEKL.

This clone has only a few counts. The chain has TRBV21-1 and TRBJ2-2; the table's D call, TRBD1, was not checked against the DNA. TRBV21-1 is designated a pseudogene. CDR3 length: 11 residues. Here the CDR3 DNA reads TGTGCCAGCACCCAGAATGGGGAGCTGTTTTTT. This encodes CASTQNGELFF.

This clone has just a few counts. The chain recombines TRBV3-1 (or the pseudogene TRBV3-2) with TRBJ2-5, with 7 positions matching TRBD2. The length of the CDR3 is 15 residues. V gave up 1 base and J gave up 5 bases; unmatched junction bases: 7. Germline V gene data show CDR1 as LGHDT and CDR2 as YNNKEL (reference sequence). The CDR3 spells CASSQGAGVGETQYF. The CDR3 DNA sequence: TGTGCCAGCAGCCAAGGTGCGGGGGTAGGGGAGACCCAGTACTTC.